A few counts support the clone carrying this T cell receptor (beta chain). The antigen is unknown. The sample belongs to a study of beta chain features in type 1 diabetes. Study in general: Patients and healthy donors were similar in age, gender and cell yields. Findings and limits, study-wide: The question left open here concerned HLA type influencing TCRB rearrangement. A moderate, significant TCRB CDR3 shortening appeared in type 1 diabetes across four CD4+ subsets. A pattern of fewer insertions and more deletions at VDJ junctions was seen in type 1 diabetes patients.

Sorted populations were all over 95% pure. The CDR3 covers 15 residues. After removal of 4 bases from V and 0 bases from J, the junction contained 7 bases not matched to a gene. From germline, CDR1 is SGHRS and CDR2 YFSETQ. The investigators reverse transcribed all of the isolated RNA, so they sequenced expressed TCRB transcripts. This table comes from immunoSEQ multiplex PCR, and its TCRdb copy is limited to in-frame clones, with some not included. Of about 360,000 clones in the sample, around 13% were seen once. J is TRBJ2-7 and V is TRBV5-1; 7 bases align to TRBD1. The clonotype comes from a woman aged 18-29 years with type 1 diabetes. Sample: naive CD4+ T cells from blood. Written as DNA, the CDR3 is TGCGCCAGCAGCAAGGACAGGACGATCTCCTACGAGCAGTACTTC. It codes for CASSKDRTISYEQYF. The variable domain in full, completed from reference TRBV5-1 and TRBJ2-7, reads KAGVTQTPRYLIKTRGQQVTLSCSPISGHRSVSWYQQTPGQGLQFLFEYFSETQRNKGNFPGRFSGRQFSNSRSEMNVSTLELGDSALYLCASSKDRTISYEQYFGPGTRLTVT.